The clone carrying this T cell receptor beta chain was seen only a few times. Antigen: not known. Template switching (which added a universal primer site) was used, and cDNA carried unique molecular identifiers. TCRdb itself ran the 5' RACE reads through MiXCR, one entry per CDR3 protein. The sample comprises about 530,000 distinct CDR3 sequences, roughly 15% of which are singletons, and 0.44% rests with the top ten. The data are from a study of identical twins. Points from the study as a whole: Not following the same donors, the study drew its conclusions from cross-sectional statistical analysis. Cord blood beta clonotypes that were abundant carried fewer insertions, and memory repertoires showed no such trend.

Healthy Caucasians made up all donors. The ends were cut back, 6 bases at V and 7 bases at J, with 15 bases in the middle. The length of the CDR3 is 14 residues. This sample also appeared in a second study, on yellow fever vaccine responses in identical twins.

V is TRBV12-3 or TRBV12-4 and J is TRBJ1-4; D remains unclear. The sample comprised CD4+ T cells sorted from blood. This receptor was identified in a woman between 18 and 30 years old in good health. CDR3 amino acids: CASRTRGLGEKLFF. The DNA for the CDR3 is TGTGCCAGCAGGACCAGAGGGTTAGGTGAAAAACTGTTTTTT.